Listed here is a single T cell receptor beta chain. The antigen remains undetermined. This record belongs to a study of T cells after yellow fever vaccination. Study-level findings and limits: Subsequent booster samples again held most clones from primary vaccination (96% CD4, roughly 91% CD8). Peak timing came faster in the weaker secondary response, day 5 versus 15. Overlap between CD4 and CD8 compartments was detected for a small share of clonotypes.

Trimming removed 5 bases at V and 5 bases at J, with 13 bases between. Germline loops: CDR1 SGHAT, CDR2 FQNNGV. This CDR3 spans 14 amino acids. A process of 5'RACE template switching, which added a universal primer site and UMIs, was used to make TCR cDNA. TCRdb passed the 5' RACE reads through MiXCR, listing each CDR3 protein once. Of 150,000 to 200,000 distinct CDR3 sequences listed, 9.5% to 11% are singletons. The rearrangement links TRBV11-2 to TRBJ2-1; possibly TRBD1 for D (6 bases). The clonotype was recovered from a man between 18 and 29 years old who received the YFV17D yellow fever vaccine. Sample: CD8+ T cells sorted from PBMCs, taken 15 days after the yellow fever booster vaccination. The CDR3 here is CASSPRDKNNEQFF. The CDR3 coding sequence is TGTGCCAGCAGCCCCCGGGACAAAAACAATGAGCAGTTCTTC.